The table lists the clone carrying this T cell receptor (beta chain) with a count of one. This entry comes from a study of T cell responses to AZD1222 COVID-19 vaccine. Germline-derived CDR1 and CDR2 are MNHNS and SASEGT. V shed 1 base and J 12 bases; nucleotides not matched to a gene: 7. The CDR3 totals 16 residues. Here immunoSEQ multiplex PCR was the method, and the copy in TCRdb shows in-frame clones only, minus some. The table has approximately 190,000 clones, roughly 92% seen once. This sequence originates from an adult who received the MenACWY meningococcal vaccine as a control. The chain employs TRBV6-1 and TRBJ2-1; 15 bases are shared with TRBD2. This specimen consisted of peripheral blood, obtained 28 days after the second dose of the MenACWY control vaccine. The chain's CDR3 is CASSEGRGLAGGRQFF. CDR3 in DNA: TGTGCCAGCAGTGAAGGACGGGGACTAGCGGGAGGACGGCAGTTCTTC.